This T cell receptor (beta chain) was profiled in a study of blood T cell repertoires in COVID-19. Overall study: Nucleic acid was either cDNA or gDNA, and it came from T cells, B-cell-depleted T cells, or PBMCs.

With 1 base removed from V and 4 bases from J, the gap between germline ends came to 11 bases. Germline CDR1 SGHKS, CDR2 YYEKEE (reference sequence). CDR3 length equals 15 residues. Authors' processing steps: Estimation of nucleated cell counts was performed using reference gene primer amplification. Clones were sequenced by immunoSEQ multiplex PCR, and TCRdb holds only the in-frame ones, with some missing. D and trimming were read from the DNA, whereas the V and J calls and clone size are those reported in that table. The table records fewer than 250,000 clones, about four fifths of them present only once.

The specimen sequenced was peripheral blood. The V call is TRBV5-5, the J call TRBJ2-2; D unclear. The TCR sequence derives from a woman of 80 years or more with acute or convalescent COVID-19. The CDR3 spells CASSLQTQITGELFF. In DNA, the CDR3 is TGTGCCAGCAGCTTGCAAACACAGATCACCGGGGAGCTGTTTTTT.